These 31 T cell receptor beta chains came from one sample sequenced in a study of blood T cells in healthy people across ages. Combining a sample-barcoded 5' primer with a J-beta primer mix, a second PCR ran for roughly 7 to 11 cycles. Via MiXCR, TCRdb re-called the 5' RACE reads, giving one row per CDR3 protein. Here the sample spans around 850,000 distinct CDR3 sequences, under 40% being singletons. Source material: blood. These receptors were collected from a man aged 18 to 30 in good health.

The V and J genes are TRBV2 and TRBJ1-2; D not certain. This CDR3 has 15 residues. The V end was cut by 2 bases, the J end by 4 bases, with 14 bases between. Germline V gives CDR1 SNHLY, CDR2 FYNNEI. The CDR3, as DNA: TGTGCCAGCAGTGAATTGGTGTTGGGTATCTATGGCTACACCTTC. Protein product: CASSELVLGIYGYTF.

The chain couples TRBV7-9 to TRBJ1-1; maybe TRBD1 (5 bases). This CDR3 region has 15 residues. V was pared by 3 bases and J by 0 bases, with 11 bases between. Germline CDR1 and CDR2: SEHNR and FQNEAQ (reference sequence). CDR3: CASSFKAGLNTEAFF. CDR3 nucleotides: TGTGCCAGCAGCTTTAAGGCAGGGTTGAACACTGAAGCTTTCTTT.

This chain joins TRBV25-1 and TRBJ2-1; 8 bases map to TRBD2. Per the germline V gene, CDR1 is MGHDK and CDR2 is SYGVNS. The CDR3 has 15 residues. The ends lost 0 bases at V and 6 bases at J; junction bases unmatched: 4. The CDR3 coding sequence is TGTGCCAGCAGTGAATATTCCGGGGGGGCCAATGAGCAGTTCTTC. It codes for CASSEYSGGANEQFF.

This chain links TRBV12-3 or TRBV12-4 with TRBJ2-7; D is uncertain. There are 14 residues in the CDR3. Trimming removed 4 bases from V and 4 bases from J, with 14 bases in between. The CDR3 DNA follows: TGTGCCAGCAGTTCCACTGTAGGCGGTTACGAGCAGTACTTC. It codes for CASSSTVGGYEQYF.

The J gene is TRBJ1-1, the V gene TRBV6-2 or TRBV6-3; D is unclear. The CDR3 loop spans 13 amino acids. Trimming removed 6 bases from V and 1 base from J, with 9 bases in between. The germline V gene has CDR1 MNHEY and CDR2 SVGEGT. The CDR3 sequence: CASRPYRNTEAFF. For the CDR3, the DNA is TGTGCCAGCAGACCTTACAGGAACACTGAAGCTTTCTTT.

V usage is TRBV7-9 and J usage is TRBJ2-1; 8 bases are a match to TRBD1. Germline loops: CDR1 SEHNR, CDR2 FQNEAQ (reference sequence). The CDR3 consists of 15 residues. V lost 5 bases to trimming and J lost 9 bases; unmatched junction nucleotides: 12. The chain's CDR3 is CASSPSPTGVIEQFF. The CDR3, as DNA: TGTGCCAGCAGCCCCTCTCCGACAGGGGTGATTGAGCAGTTCTTC.

This clonotype has at least ten counts. V usage is TRBV6-2 or TRBV6-3 and J usage is TRBJ1-2; D is unresolved. Trimming removed 6 bases at V and 4 bases at J, with 12 bases between. The CDR3 covers 13 residues. The V gene's germline CDR1 is MNHEY and CDR2 SVGEGT. CDR3 residues: CASSLTVLYGYTF. In DNA, the CDR3 is TGTGCCAGCAGCTTGACGGTCCTCTATGGCTACACCTTC.

This clonotype has only a few counts. V gene TRBV4-1 combines with J gene TRBJ2-3; 9 bases align to TRBD1. Trimming took 1 base from V and 3 from J; bases not matched to a gene: 5. The CDR3 extends over 16 amino acids. Germline CDR1 and CDR2: MGHRA and YSYEKL. In DNA, the CDR3 is TGCGCCAGCAGCCAAGTTCTGGGACAGGGAACAGATACGCAGTATTTT. Its protein product is CASSQVLGQGTDTQYF.

This clonotype was recorded a few times. CDR3 nucleotide sequence: TGCGCCAGCAGCATTACAGGAATCGGCAATGAGCAGTTCTTC. This translates into CASSITGIGNEQFF. This rearrangement joins TRBV5-1 to TRBJ2-1; D is possibly TRBD1 (5 bases). Germline CDR1 is SGHRS and CDR2 is YFSETQ. Trimming pared 4 bases from V and 6 bases from J, leaving 14 bases between. The CDR3 sequence is 14 residues long.

This clonotype was observed at least ten times. The gene calls are TRBV6-6 and TRBJ2-5, with 9 positions matching TRBD1. J was trimmed by 11 bases and V by 5 bases; bases with no gene match: 15. The CDR3 runs 15 residues. CDR1 is MNHNY, CDR2 SVGAGI, per germline (reference sequence). The CDR3 sequence is CASSHPGQGVFEQYF. CDR3 in DNA: TGTGCCAGCAGTCACCCGGGACAGGGTGTATTTGAGCAGTACTTC.

This clonotype was picked up many times. The CDR3 sequence: CASSLISGVSETQYF. CDR3 DNA: TGTGCCAGCAGCTTAATTAGCGGGGTCTCGGAGACCCAGTACTTC. The chain links TRBV7-3 to TRBJ2-5; 8 positions match TRBD2. V lost 1 base and J lost 5; bases outside the gene matches: 6. Germline-derived CDR1 and CDR2 are SGHTA and FQGTGA. This CDR3 is 15 amino acids long. Variable domain in full (rest from reference TRBV7-3 and TRBJ2-5): GAGVSQTPSNKVTEKGKYVELRCDPISGHTALYWYRQSLGQGPEFLIYFQGTGAADDSGLPNDRFFAVRPEGSVSTLKIQRTERGDSAVYLCASSLISGVSETQYFGPGTRLLVL.

The gene calls are TRBV12-3 or TRBV12-4 and TRBJ2-3; no definite D call. This CDR3 has 15 amino acids. V was cut by 7 bases and J by 7 bases, with 21 bases left in between. The CDR3 is CASKPGSSGMNTQYF. Written as DNA, the CDR3 is TGTGCCAGCAAACCTGGATCTAGTGGCATGAATACGCAGTATTTT.

This clonotype occurred once. The chain joins TRBV5-1 to TRBJ2-2, with D maybe TRBD1 (6 bases). The CDR3 sequence is 13 residues long. The V gene lost 5 bases and the J gene lost 7 bases, with 12 bases spanning the gap. The germline V gene encodes CDR1 SGHRS and CDR2 YFSETQ. CDR3 nucleotides: TGCGCCAGCAGACGGACAGACATCGGGGAGCTGTTTTTT. As protein: CASRRTDIGELFF.

This clonotype was recorded at least ten times. The chain uses TRBV12-3 or TRBV12-4 and TRBJ1-1, with a tentative D call TRBD1 (6 bases). The V and J ends lost 7 bases and 2 bases respectively, with 14 bases between them. CDR3 length: 14 amino acids. CDR3 nucleotides: TGTGCCAGCACCCTAGGGGGGCCCAACACTGAAGCTTTCTTT. Protein product: CASTLGGPNTEAFF.

This clonotype was seen only a few times. The chain recombines TRBV6-5 with TRBJ2-1; 11 bases match TRBD2. The CDR3 runs 17 residues. Germline trimming cut 2 bases from V and 4 bases from J; bases unmatched to any gene: 7. Germline-derived CDR1 and CDR2 are MNHEY and SVGAGI. CDR3 coding DNA: TGTGCCAGCAGTTACCAATTAGCGGGGGGGACATACAATGAGCAGTTCTTC. Protein product: CASSYQLAGGTYNEQFF.

In its sample, this clonotype was seen a few times. V is TRBV4-3 and J is TRBJ2-7; no reliable D call. The CDR3 loop spans 16 amino acids. In germline, CDR1 is LGHNA, CDR2 YSLEER. Trimming took 1 base from V and 7 from J, leaving 20 bases between them. The CDR3 is CASSQAVLRAYNEQYF. The CDR3 DNA is TGCGCCAGCAGCCAAGCTGTTCTTAGGGCCTACAATGAGCAGTACTTC.

In this sample, this clonotype turned up a few times. This rearrangement joins TRBV5-1 to TRBJ1-1; 7 positions agree with TRBD1. The CDR3 sequence is 16 residues long. Germline V CDR1 and CDR2: SGHRS, YFSETQ. J was trimmed by 4 bases and V by 0 bases; bases with no gene match: 9. For the CDR3, the DNA is TGCGCCAGCAGCTTGGATACGACAGGGTGGGGCACTGAAGCTTTCTTT. Its protein product is CASSLDTTGWGTEAFF.

This chain joins TRBV20-1 and TRBJ2-3; TRBD2 matches at 13 bases. CDR3 size: 16 residues. From germline, CDR1 is DFQATT and CDR2 SNEGSKA (reference sequence). Trimming took 8 bases from V and 4 from J; bases not matched to a gene: 12. The CDR3 nucleotides read TGCAGTACGTCAACACTAGCGGGGGGGCTCCCAGATACGCAGTATTTT. Translation: CSTSTLAGGLPDTQYF.

This clonotype has just a few counts. V usage is TRBV7-9 and J usage is TRBJ1-2; no reliable D call. V lost 3 bases and J 6 bases, leaving 5 bases between the germline ends. The CDR3 runs 11 residues. Germline V gene sequence: CDR1 SEHNR, CDR2 FQNEAQ (reference sequence). The DNA of the CDR3 is TGTGCCAGCAGCTTGTTAGATGGCTACACCTTC. Translation gives CASSLLDGYTF.

The rearrangement links TRBV9 to TRBJ2-5; 8 bases line up with TRBD2. Germline CDR1 is SGDLS and CDR2 is YYNGEE. Trimming took 3 bases from V and 1 from J; bases not matched to a gene: 5. This CDR3 spans 15 amino acids. The CDR3 region is CASSEGLVRQETQYF. The DNA for the CDR3 is TGTGCCAGCAGCGAGGGACTAGTTCGCCAAGAGACCCAGTACTTC.

The table lists this clonotype with a few counts. This sequence joins TRBV24-1 and TRBJ1-5; no clear D. Germline values: CDR1 KGHDR, CDR2 SFDVKD. CDR3 length: 12 amino acids. V was cut by 3 bases and J by 4 bases, with 3 bases left in between. CDR3: CATSDPNQPQHF. Here the CDR3 DNA reads TGTGCCACCAGTGATCCAAATCAGCCCCAGCATTTT.

V gene TRBV6-6 combines with J gene TRBJ1-3; D is ambiguous. This CDR3 is built from 17 residues. Trimming pared 6 bases from V and 0 bases from J, leaving 18 bases between. CDR1 is MNHNY and CDR2 is SVGAGI in the germline V gene (reference sequence). The CDR3 reads CASRSPEGLNSGNTIYF. DNA for the CDR3: TGTGCCAGCAGATCCCCCGAGGGCCTGAACTCTGGAAACACCATATATTTT.

The sample holds many counts of this clonotype. V usage is TRBV20-1 and J usage is TRBJ1-2, with TRBD1 identical over 8 bases. CDR3 length: 14 residues. Germline V gives CDR1 DFQATT, CDR2 SNEGSKA (reference sequence). After removal of 5 bases from V and 7 bases from J, the junction contained 12 bases not matched to a gene. The CDR3: CSARPTGVLGGYTF. The CDR3 DNA reads as TGCAGTGCTCGCCCGACAGGGGTTTTGGGTGGCTACACCTTC.

This clonotype occurred many times. V usage is TRBV20-1 and J usage is TRBJ2-7; D might be TRBD1 or TRBD2, each matching 5 bases. The CDR3 consists of 12 residues. Germline V gene lookup returns CDR1 DFQATT and CDR2 SNEGSKA (reference sequence). Trimming took 6 bases from V and 3 from J, leaving 12 bases between them. CDR3 bases: TGCAGTGCCCAGGGACGAAGCTACGAGCAGTACTTC. It specifies CSAQGRSYEQYF.

This clonotype appeared many times. The chain combines TRBV3-1 with TRBJ2-3; the match to TRBD2 covers 7 bases. The CDR3 consists of 17 residues. The V gene's germline CDR1 is LGHDT and CDR2 YNNKEL (reference sequence). V lost 4 bases to trimming and J lost 1 base; unmatched junction nucleotides: 11. The DNA for the CDR3 is TGTGCCAGCAGCCCTTCGATTGGTGCGGGAGGCACAGATACGCAGTATTTT. Translation gives CASSPSIGAGGTDTQYF.

V gene TRBV6-2 or TRBV6-3 combines with J gene TRBJ2-3, with TRBD2 identical over 7 bases. V lost 10 bases and J lost 5; bases outside the gene matches: 12. Germline values: CDR1 MNHEY, CDR2 SVGEGT. The CDR3 loop spans 14 amino acids. Here the CDR3 reads CANRTSGAKDTQYF. The CDR3 coding sequence is TGTGCCAACAGGACAAGCGGGGCTAAAGATACGCAGTATTTT.

This clonotype was seen ten or more times. This sequence joins TRBV7-2 and TRBJ2-1; D might be TRBD2 (5 bases). Deletions cut 7 bases from V and 8 bases from J, with 24 bases between. Per germline, CDR1 SGHTA and CDR2 FQGNSA. This CDR3 contains 16 residues. The CDR3 sequence: CASTYSGGGFWDEQFF. CDR3 in DNA: TGTGCCAGCACCTACTCCGGAGGTGGGTTTTGGGATGAGCAGTTCTTC.

J is TRBJ1-6 and V is TRBV20-1, with D unclear. Trimming removed 0 bases from V and 9 bases from J, with 12 bases in between. This CDR3 has 14 amino acids. The germline gives CDR1 DFQATT, CDR2 SNEGSKA (reference sequence). Here the CDR3 DNA reads TGCAGTGCTAGAGATCTTCGGCGGGGTTCACCCCTCCACTTT. Its translation: CSARDLRRGSPLHF.

This clonotype was counted only a few times. The chain links TRBV5-1 to TRBJ1-2; TRBD1 matches 8 bases. The CDR3 is 15 amino acids. Germline CDR1 and CDR2: SGHRS and YFSETQ. The V gene end was trimmed by 4 bases and the J gene end by 4 bases; junction bases not matched to a gene: 9. The CDR3 spells CASSARDRSFYGYTF. CDR3 nucleotide sequence: TGCGCCAGCAGCGCCCGGGACAGGAGTTTCTATGGCTACACCTTC.

The V call is TRBV7-9, the J call TRBJ2-1; weak D call: TRBD1 (5 bases). Trimming cost V 5 bases and J 10 bases, with 21 bases left between them. This CDR3 is 15 amino acids long. Germline CDR1 reads SEHNR; CDR2 reads FQNEAQ (reference sequence). This chain's CDR3 is CASSQGGMGQGEQFF. The CDR3 region has the DNA TGTGCCAGCAGCCAGGGTGGAATGGGGCAAGGCGAGCAGTTCTTC.

This clonotype has just a few counts. The V and J genes are TRBV27 and TRBJ2-3; TRBD1 agrees at 7 bases. V lost 0 bases to trimming and J lost 4 bases; unmatched junction nucleotides: 4. CDR1 and CDR2 from the germline V gene are MNHEY and SMNVEV (reference sequence). The CDR3 is 15 amino acids. The CDR3 DNA is TGTGCCAGCAGTTTATCGACAGGGAGAGCAGATACGCAGTATTTT. As protein: CASSLSTGRADTQYF.